This passage covers 27 T cell receptor beta chains from one sample sequenced in a study of blood T cell repertoires in COVID-19. Profiling relied on immunoSEQ multiplex PCR, and the TCRdb table lists in-frame clones only, not all of them. This table has some 97,000 clones, just over 90% appearing once. The specimen sequenced was peripheral blood. The receptors were sampled from a man aged 60 to 75 with acute or convalescent COVID-19.

This chain links TRBV30 with TRBJ2-1, with 9 bases fitting TRBD2. This CDR3 has 15 amino acids. Germline V CDR1 and CDR2: GTSNPN, SVGIG (reference sequence). V dropped 4 bases and J dropped 1; count of bases not matched to a gene: 5. The CDR3, as DNA: TGTGCCTGGAAGGGCGGGAGGGTATCCTACAATGAGCAGTTCTTC. This encodes CAWKGGRVSYNEQFF.

This chain connects TRBV12-3 or TRBV12-4 to TRBJ1-1; no definite D call. V lost 5 bases and J 0 bases, leaving 4 bases between the germline ends. CDR3 size: 12 residues. CDR3 bases: TGTGCCAGCAGTAACATGAACACTGAAGCTTTCTTT. Translation gives CASSNMNTEAFF.

The rearrangement joins TRBV27 to TRBJ2-1; D not resolved. The germline V gene encodes CDR1 MNHEY and CDR2 SMNVEV (reference sequence). Trimming left V 0 bases short and J 10 bases short, with 10 bases between. This CDR3 has 13 residues. The DNA for the CDR3 is TGTGCCAGCAGTTTATCGAGCATTCGGGAGCAGTTCTTC. This gives the protein CASSLSSIREQFF.

This chain links TRBV21-1 with TRBJ2-2; the table gives TRBD2 as D, unverified against the DNA. TRBV21-1 is deemed a pseudogene. This CDR3 region has 16 residues. The CDR3 coding sequence is TGTGCCAGCAGCAAAGAAAGGGAGGGGGGGGCTGGGGAGCTGTTTTTT. This encodes CASSKEREGGAGELFF.

The chain recombines TRBV11-3 with TRBJ1-6; TRBD1 matches at 8 bases. This CDR3 region has 17 residues. Germline V gives CDR1 SGHNT, CDR2 YENEEA. Trimming cost V 0 bases and J 7 bases; bases outside gene matches: 8. The CDR3 sequence is CASSLDEQGAGNSPLHF. The CDR3 nucleotides read TGTGCCAGCAGCTTAGATGAGCAGGGGGCAGGGAATTCACCCCTCCACTTT. The entire variable domain, with the rest obtained from reference TRBV11-3 and TRBJ1-6, is as follows: EAGVVQSPRYKIIEKKQPVAFWCNPISGHNTLYWYLQNLGQGPELLIRYENEEAVDDSQLPKDRFSAERLKGVDSTLKIQPAELGDSAVYLCASSLDEQGAGNSPLHFGNGTRLTVT.

The V call is TRBV6-5, the J call TRBJ2-7; TRBD1 is a possible D gene (5 bases). This CDR3 is built from 15 residues. V lost 7 bases to trimming and J lost 3 bases, with 19 bases between them. Germline-derived CDR1 and CDR2 are MNHEY and SVGAGI. The DNA for the CDR3 is TGTGCCAGCATCCTAAGGGGCTTCCTCGACTACGAGCAGTACTTC. Amino acid sequence: CASILRGFLDYEQYF.

V usage is TRBV5-1 and J usage is TRBJ2-2; 8 bases are a match to TRBD1. This CDR3 spans 15 amino acids. The ends lost 2 bases at V and 6 bases at J; junction bases unmatched: 6. CDR1 is SGHRS and CDR2 is YFSETQ in the germline V gene. The CDR3 is CASSFDRGGAGELFF. The CDR3 bases are TGCGCCAGCAGCTTTGACAGGGGAGGCGCCGGGGAGCTGTTTTTT.

The genes are TRBV6-5 and TRBJ1-5, with 7 bases matching TRBD1. Germline loops: CDR1 MNHEY, CDR2 SVGAGI. J gave up 15 bases and V 0 bases, and 5 bases lay outside the gene matches. This CDR3 contains 12 residues. For the CDR3, the DNA is TGTGCCAGCAGTTACTCCGGGACAGTAGTGCATTTT. Translating gives CASSYSGTVVHF.

Here the CDR3 reads CASSFTWDSSGNTIYF. The CDR3 DNA follows: TGTGCCAGCAGTTTTACTTGGGACAGCTCTGGAAACACCATATATTTT. The chain links TRBV28 to TRBJ1-3; the match to TRBD1 covers 7 bases. V lost 3 bases to trimming and J lost 0 bases; unmatched junction nucleotides: 5. Per germline, CDR1 MDHEN and CDR2 SYDVKM. The CDR3 totals 16 residues.

The chain recombines TRBV7-3 with TRBJ2-2; 7 bases fit TRBD2. The CDR3 loop spans 14 amino acids. V was clipped by 6 bases and J by 6 bases; unmatched bases: 7. CDR1 is SGHTA, CDR2 FQGTGA, per germline. The CDR3 region has the DNA TGTGCCAGCAGGACGACTAGCACCGCCGGGGAGCTGTTTTTT. Its protein is CASRTTSTAGELFF.

The V call is TRBV4-1, the J call TRBJ1-2, with D unresolved. Trimming removed 3 bases at V and 2 bases at J, with 13 bases between. CDR3 size: 15 residues. Looked up from germline, CDR1 is MGHRA and CDR2 is YSYEKL. The CDR3 coding sequence is TGCGCCAGCAGCCAGGCCGGAGGAGCCAACTATGGCTACACCTTC. This translates into CASSQAGGANYGYTF.

The rearrangement uses TRBV6-5 and TRBJ2-1; D is uncertain. CDR1 MNHEY and CDR2 SVGAGI come from the germline V gene. The V gene lost 6 bases and the J gene lost 6 bases, with 6 bases spanning the gap. The CDR3 sequence is 11 residues long. The CDR3 sequence: CASSNFNEQFF. The CDR3 bases are TGTGCCAGCAGCAATTTCAATGAGCAGTTCTTC.

V and J are TRBV14 and TRBJ2-7; D may be TRBD2 (5 bases). V was cut by 8 bases and J by 4 bases, with 9 bases left in between. The CDR3 is made up of 11 amino acids. The germline V gene encodes CDR1 SGHDN and CDR2 FVKESK. CDR3 nucleotide sequence: TGTGCCAGCGGCGCGGGTTACGAGCAGTACTTC. Encoded protein: CASGAGYEQYF.

This chain connects TRBV7-2 to TRBJ1-3; the D gene is possibly TRBD1 (5 bases). V was pared by 2 bases and J by 2 bases, with 13 bases between. CDR3 size: 16 residues. Germline assignment: CDR1 SGHTA and CDR2 FQGNSA. This CDR3 is CASSLNGGVAGNTIYF. The CDR3 DNA sequence: TGTGCCAGCAGCTTAAACGGGGGAGTCGCTGGAAACACCATATATTTT.

The J gene is TRBJ1-5, the V gene TRBV19, with TRBD1 as a possible D gene (6 bases). CDR1 LNHDA and CDR2 SQIVND come from the germline V gene (reference sequence). V lost 6 bases and J lost 0, with 12 bases in between. The CDR3 consists of 15 residues. In DNA form, the CDR3 reads TGTGCCAGTAGGGGTACAGGGAATAGCAATCAGCCCCAGCATTTT. It yields the protein CASRGTGNSNQPQHF.

The rearrangement links TRBV5-4 to TRBJ1-2; no definite D call. The V and J ends lost 1 base and 5 bases respectively, with 15 bases between them. CDR1 and CDR2 from the germline V gene are SGHNT and YYREEE (reference sequence). The CDR3 runs 15 residues. The CDR3 spells CASSLTGGSGYGYTF. The CDR3 coding sequence is TGTGCCAGCAGCTTGACTGGCGGTTCGGGGTATGGCTACACCTTC.

With regard to this clone: Additional DNA sequences in this sample encode the identical CDR3. This chain uses TRBV7-2 with TRBJ2-3; 15 bases fit TRBD2. The CDR3 length is 16 residues. Losses at the gene ends were 3 bases for V and 3 bases for J; bases not matched to a gene: 1. Germline-derived CDR1 and CDR2 are SGHTA and FQGNSA. This CDR3 reads CASSLGLAGGTDTQYF. CDR3 in DNA: TGTGCCAGCAGCTTGGGACTAGCGGGAGGAACAGATACGCAGTATTTT.

This clone was counted between two and nine times. This chain uses TRBV11-3 with TRBJ2-4; 11 bases fit TRBD2. Germline V CDR1 and CDR2: SGHNT, YENEEA. Trimming cost V 6 bases and J 2 bases; bases outside gene matches: 9. CDR3 size: 17 residues. The CDR3 DNA sequence: TGTGCCAGCAGGTCGACTAGCGGGAATCGCCCCAAAAACATTCAGTACTTC. Its protein is CASRSTSGNRPKNIQYF. The full variable domain, its missing parts supplied by reference TRBV11-3 and TRBJ2-4, is EAGVVQSPRYKIIEKKQPVAFWCNPISGHNTLYWYLQNLGQGPELLIRYENEEAVDDSQLPKDRFSAERLKGVDSTLKIQPAELGDSAVYLCASRSTSGNRPKNIQYFGAGTRLSVL.

The V gene is TRBV5-1, the J gene TRBJ1-1; TRBD1 is a possible D gene (6 bases). Germline V gene data show CDR1 as SGHRS and CDR2 as YFSETQ. With 5 bases removed from V and 4 bases from J, the gap between germline ends came to 18 bases. This CDR3 spans 15 amino acids. The DNA of the CDR3 is TGCGCCAGCAGGACCAACCAGGGGCGGGTCACTGAAGCTTTCTTT. It yields the protein CASRTNQGRVTEAFF. The full variable domain, with the rest looked up from reference TRBV5-1 and TRBJ1-1, is KAGVTQTPRYLIKTRGQQVTLSCSPISGHRSVSWYQQTPGQGLQFLFEYFSETQRNKGNFPGRFSGRQFSNSRSEMNVSTLELGDSALYLCASRTNQGRVTEAFFGQGTRLTVV.

The genes are TRBV6-5 and TRBJ1-4, with D perhaps TRBD1 (6 bases). The V end was cut by 6 bases, the J end by 3 bases, with 11 bases between. From germline, CDR1 is MNHEY and CDR2 SVGAGI. The CDR3 length is 14 residues. As DNA, the CDR3 is TGTGCCAGCAGACCGGGACAAGCTAATGAAAAACTGTTTTTT. It specifies CASRPGQANEKLFF.

The chain uses TRBV10-2 and TRBJ1-1; D remains ambiguous. The CDR3 length is 14 residues. Trimming cost V 4 bases and J 2 bases, with 11 bases left between them. CDR1 WSHSY and CDR2 SAAADI come from the germline V gene. The CDR3 here is CASSVWQTNTEAFF. In DNA, the CDR3 is TGCGCCAGCAGTGTATGGCAGACTAACACTGAAGCTTTCTTT.

This chain uses TRBV30 with TRBJ1-3, with 7 bases that match TRBD1. The CDR3 runs to 14 residues. V shed 5 bases and J 1 base; nucleotides not matched to a gene: 5. CDR1 is GTSNPN, CDR2 SVGIG, per germline (reference sequence). The CDR3 sequence: CAWGLTGSGNTIYF. The DNA of the CDR3 is TGTGCCTGGGGTCTGACAGGGTCTGGAAACACCATATATTTT.

This clone was picked up a small number of times. This chain joins TRBV19 and TRBJ2-7, with 12 positions matching TRBD1. The CDR3 has 15 residues. The trim removed 3 bases at V and 7 bases at J, leaving 7 bases unmatched. From germline, CDR1 is LNHDA and CDR2 SQIVND (reference sequence). This CDR3 reads CASSIHRDRGREQYF. CDR3 nucleotide sequence: TGTGCCAGTAGTATCCACCGGGACAGGGGGCGGGAGCAGTACTTC.

This clone showed up just a few times. The chain is built from TRBV24-1 and TRBJ2-2; 9 bases align to TRBD1. The V segment lost 6 bases and the J segment 5 bases; nucleotides outside the gene matches: 6. The CDR3 runs to 15 residues. CDR1 is KGHDR, CDR2 SFDVKD, per germline. The CDR3 nucleotides are TGTGCCACCAGTCGGACAGGGGAGGTAACCGGGGAGCTGTTTTTT. Protein product: CATSRTGEVTGELFF.

This clone was seen only once. V is TRBV5-1 and J is TRBJ2-3, with 10 positions matching TRBD2. Trimming at V came to 0 bases and at J to 2 bases, leaving 15 bases not matched to a gene. The germline gives CDR1 SGHRS, CDR2 YFSETQ. This CDR3 region has 20 residues. The CDR3 loop is CASSLDARGSGRRDTDTQYF. The CDR3 bases are TGCGCCAGCAGCTTGGACGCCCGGGGTAGCGGGAGGAGAGACACAGATACGCAGTATTTT.

This rearrangement joins TRBV6-5 to TRBJ2-1; D not certain. Trimming shortened V by 8 bases and J by 3 bases, and 11 bases separated the two germline ends. CDR1 is MNHEY and CDR2 is SVGAGI in the germline V gene. This CDR3 has 13 residues. CDR3 DNA sequence: TGTGCCAGCCCCGCCGAGTACTACAATGAGCAGTTCTTC. This translates into CASPAEYYNEQFF.

The rearrangement uses TRBV28 and TRBJ1-1, with TRBD1 matching over 7 bases. Per germline, CDR1 MDHEN and CDR2 SYDVKM. The CDR3 sequence is 12 residues long. J was trimmed by 7 bases and V by 3 bases; bases with no gene match: 2. The CDR3, as DNA: TGTGCCAGCAGTTTGCAGGGGGTTGAAGCTTTCTTT. Protein product: CASSLQGVEAFF.